Below are 21 T cell receptor beta chains sequenced from a single sample in a study of glioma-infiltrating T cells after dendritic cell vaccination. Clones were sequenced by immunoSEQ multiplex PCR, and TCRdb holds only the in-frame ones, with some missing. The sample has approximately 90,000 clones; approximately 81% are singletons. The sample was blood, taken before dendritic cell vaccination. The receptors stem from a human donor with glioblastoma.

The chain couples TRBV5-1 to TRBJ2-5, with a possible D match to TRBD2 (6 bases). V lost 4 bases to trimming and J lost 5 bases, with 18 bases between them. Germline V gives CDR1 SGHRS, CDR2 YFSETQ. The CDR3 covers 15 residues. The CDR3 spells CASSLGRGGDETQYF. CDR3 nucleotide sequence: TGCGCCAGCAGCCTGGGCCGGGGCGGGGATGAGACCCAGTACTTC.

This chain links TRBV6-5 with TRBJ1-5; a possible D gene is TRBD1 (6 bases). V was trimmed by 5 bases and J by 3 bases, leaving 14 bases between them. The germline CDR1 and CDR2 sequences are MNHEY and SVGAGI. The CDR3 totals 15 residues. In DNA, the CDR3 is TGTGCCAGCAGTCAGTCGGACAGCCTCAATCAGCCCCAGCATTTT. Protein sequence: CASSQSDSLNQPQHF.

CDR3 DNA sequence: TGCAGTGCTATAAATTTCGATGAGCAGTTCTTC. This codes for CSAINFDEQFF. V usage is TRBV20-1 and J usage is TRBJ2-1, with D uncertain. Looked up from germline, CDR1 is DFQATT and CDR2 is SNEGSKA (reference sequence). The CDR3 covers 11 residues. The ends were cut back, 4 bases at V and 8 bases at J, with 9 bases in the middle.

The chain combines TRBV19 with TRBJ2-7, with 7 bases matching TRBD1. This CDR3 spans 13 amino acids. With V trimmed by 2 bases and J by 5 bases, 3 bases remained unmatched. Germline CDR1 and CDR2: LNHDA and SQIVND (reference sequence). CDR3 sequence (DNA): TGTGCCAGTAGTATAACAGGGGTGCACGAGCAGTACTTC. Protein sequence: CASSITGVHEQYF.

The chain employs TRBV7-2 and TRBJ2-7, with 11 bases that match TRBD2. This CDR3 region has 18 residues. The J segment lost 0 bases and the V segment lost 6 bases, leaving 13 bases of the junction unmatched. Looked up from germline, CDR1 is SGHTA and CDR2 is FQGNSA. CDR3 in DNA: TGTGCCAGCAGGATCGTTAGACCGGGACTAGCGGACTCCTACGAGCAGTACTTC. It yields the protein CASRIVRPGLADSYEQYF.

The gene calls are TRBV2 and TRBJ1-4, with TRBD1 identical over 11 bases. V shed 5 bases and J 7 bases; nucleotides not matched to a gene: 6. The length of the CDR3 is 15 residues. Germline values: CDR1 SNHLY, CDR2 FYNNEI. The DNA for the CDR3 is TGTGCCAGCAGTACCGGGACAGGGGGTGGTGAAAAACTGTTTTTT. It specifies CASSTGTGGGEKLFF.

The V call is TRBV6-5, the J call TRBJ1-5, with D possibly being TRBD1 (5 bases). The germline V gene has CDR1 MNHEY and CDR2 SVGAGI. This CDR3 comprises 15 residues. V was shortened by 0 bases and J by 5 bases, with 11 bases between the two germline ends. The CDR3 DNA sequence: TGTGCCAGCAGTTACTCGGGGGGAGCCCATCAGCCCCAGCATTTT. Its translation: CASSYSGGAHQPQHF.

The chain is built from TRBV4-2 and TRBJ2-2; D is perhaps TRBD2 (6 bases). This CDR3 region has 16 residues. Trimming removed 4 bases at V and 4 bases at J, with 16 bases between. The germline V gene has CDR1 LGHNA and CDR2 YNFKEQ. The CDR3 DNA reads TGTGCCAGCAGCCCCGCGGTAGGGACTCTCACCGGGGAGCTGTTTTTT. This sequence encodes CASSPAVGTLTGELFF.

This sequence joins TRBV18 and TRBJ2-5, with D unresolved. V was trimmed by 3 bases and J by 5 bases, leaving 13 bases between them. CDR1 is KGHSH, CDR2 LQKENI, per germline. The CDR3 extends over 14 amino acids. The CDR3 nucleotides are TGTGCCAGCTCACCGCAGAATCTCAAGGAGACCCAGTACTTC. Encoded protein: CASSPQNLKETQYF. Full variable domain (rest looked up from reference TRBV18 and TRBJ2-5): NAGVMQNPRHLVRRRGQEARLRCSPMKGHSHVYWYRQLPEEGLKFMVYLQKENIIDESGMPKERFSAEFPKEGPSILRIQQVVRGDSAAYFCASSPQNLKETQYFGPGTRLLVL.

This clone was picked up a small number of times. The chain links TRBV7-9 to TRBJ1-1; 7 bases are shared with TRBD1. The CDR3 runs to 14 residues. Looked up from germline, CDR1 is SEHNR and CDR2 is FQNEAQ (reference sequence). Unmatched junction bases numbered 3, after V lost 1 base and J lost 4 bases. The CDR3 DNA is TGTGCCAGCAGCTTAGGACAGGGAAGCACTGAAGCTTTCTTT. Its protein is CASSLGQGSTEAFF.

The chain uses TRBV11-2 and TRBJ1-5, with a weak D call TRBD1 (6 bases). Germline lookup yields CDR1 SGHAT and CDR2 FQNNGV. Trimming cost V 4 bases and J 3 bases, with 10 bases left between them. The CDR3 is made up of 14 amino acids. CDR3 protein: CASSWGQDNQPQHF. The CDR3 nucleotides are TGTGCCAGCAGCTGGGGACAAGACAATCAGCCCCAGCATTTT.

This clone was found once. The chain is built from TRBV9 and TRBJ1-2; 9 bases are a match to TRBD1. Germline-derived CDR1 and CDR2 are SGDLS and YYNGEE. This CDR3 is built from 14 residues. The junction had 1 base not matched to a gene; V was cut back by 3 bases and J by 1 base. The CDR3 loop is CASSADRGNYGYTF. CDR3 nucleotides: TGTGCCAGCAGCGCGGACAGGGGTAACTATGGCTACACCTTC.

CDR3 DNA sequence: TGTGCCAACCTAAACTCTGGGGCCAACGTCCTGACTTTC. Its protein product is CANLNSGANVLTF. This rearrangement joins TRBV6-1 to TRBJ2-6; D uncertain. The germline V gene encodes CDR1 MNHNS and CDR2 SASEGT. This CDR3 is built from 13 residues. Trimming took off 10 bases at V and 0 bases at J, with 7 bases between the two ends.

The chain uses TRBV6-1 and TRBJ2-7, with 12 nucleotides matching TRBD1. Unmatched junction bases numbered 5, after V lost 7 bases and J lost 7 bases. This CDR3 comprises 13 residues. Per germline, CDR1 MNHNS and CDR2 SASEGT. The CDR3, as DNA: TGTGCCAGCATGGGACAGGGGGCAAATGAGCAGTACTTC. Protein product: CASMGQGANEQYF.

The chain links TRBV7-9 to TRBJ1-2; D is possibly TRBD1 (5 bases). The CDR3 has 14 residues. The germline gives CDR1 SEHNR, CDR2 FQNEAQ (reference sequence). V was pared by 0 bases and J by 8 bases, with 13 bases between. CDR3 residues: CASSLALQGVGYTF. As DNA, the CDR3 is TGTGCCAGCAGCTTAGCGCTCCAGGGTGTGGGCTACACCTTC.

The rearrangement links TRBV5-4 to TRBJ2-1; 7 positions match TRBD2. Germline V gene sequence: CDR1 SGHNT, CDR2 YYREEE (reference sequence). J gave up 4 bases and V 4 bases, and 8 bases lay outside the gene matches. The CDR3 contains 15 residues. The CDR3 DNA follows: TGTGCCAGCAGCCAGTGGGGAGGGCCATACAATGAGCAGTTCTTC. It translates to CASSQWGGPYNEQFF.

Written as DNA, the CDR3 is TGTGCCAGCAGCGCCGACAGCCTTTCCTACGAGCAGTACTTC. It encodes CASSADSLSYEQYF. The chain joins TRBV14 to TRBJ2-7, with D possibly matching TRBD1 (5 bases). CDR1 SGHDN and CDR2 FVKESK come from the germline V gene. V shed 5 bases and J shed 1 base, with 12 bases lying between them. The CDR3 extends over 14 amino acids.

The chain uses TRBV18 and TRBJ2-7; TRBD1 matches 8 bases. Germline assignment: CDR1 KGHSH and CDR2 LQKENI. CDR3 length equals 14 residues. With V trimmed by 6 bases and J by 0 bases, 4 bases remained unmatched. The CDR3 nucleotides read TGTGCCAGCTCCCGGGGGACAGGCTCCTACGAGCAGTACTTC. Protein sequence: CASSRGTGSYEQYF.

The chain is built from TRBV11-3 and TRBJ2-4; D might be TRBD1 (6 bases). CDR1 is SGHNT, CDR2 YENEEA, per germline. The CDR3 sequence is 14 residues long. V lost 6 bases to trimming and J lost 0 bases, with 9 bases between them. CDR3 nucleotides: TGTGCCAGCAGACTAGGGGGAGCCAAAAACATTCAGTACTTC. As protein: CASRLGGAKNIQYF.

The V and J genes are TRBV6-5 and TRBJ1-5; a possible D gene is TRBD1 (6 bases). Per the germline V gene, CDR1 is MNHEY and CDR2 is SVGAGI. The CDR3 loop spans 14 amino acids. Trimming took off 6 bases at V and 6 bases at J, with 15 bases between the two ends. In DNA, the CDR3 is TGTGCCAGCAGCCCGGTTGGGGGCAGTCAGCCCCAGCATTTT. Its protein is CASSPVGGSQPQHF.

CDR3 sequence: CASSLSRVSEQYF. CDR3 nucleotide sequence: TGCGCCAGCAGCTTGTCCAGGGTAAGCGAGCAGTACTTC. The rearrangement uses TRBV5-1 and TRBJ2-7; the D gene is possibly TRBD1 (5 bases). This CDR3 comprises 13 residues. V lost 1 base and J 6 bases, leaving 11 bases between the germline ends. The germline V gene has CDR1 SGHRS and CDR2 YFSETQ.